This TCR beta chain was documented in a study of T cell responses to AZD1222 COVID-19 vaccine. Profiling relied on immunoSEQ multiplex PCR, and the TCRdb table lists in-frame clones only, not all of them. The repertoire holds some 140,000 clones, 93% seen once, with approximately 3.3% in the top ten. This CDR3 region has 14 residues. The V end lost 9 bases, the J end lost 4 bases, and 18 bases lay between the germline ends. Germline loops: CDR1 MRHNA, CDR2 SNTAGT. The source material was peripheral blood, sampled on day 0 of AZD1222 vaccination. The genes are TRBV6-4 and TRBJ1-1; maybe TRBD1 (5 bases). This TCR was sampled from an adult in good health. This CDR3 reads CASKTEMGGTEAFF. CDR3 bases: TGTGCCAGTAAGACCGAAATGGGGGGCACTGAAGCTTTCTTT.